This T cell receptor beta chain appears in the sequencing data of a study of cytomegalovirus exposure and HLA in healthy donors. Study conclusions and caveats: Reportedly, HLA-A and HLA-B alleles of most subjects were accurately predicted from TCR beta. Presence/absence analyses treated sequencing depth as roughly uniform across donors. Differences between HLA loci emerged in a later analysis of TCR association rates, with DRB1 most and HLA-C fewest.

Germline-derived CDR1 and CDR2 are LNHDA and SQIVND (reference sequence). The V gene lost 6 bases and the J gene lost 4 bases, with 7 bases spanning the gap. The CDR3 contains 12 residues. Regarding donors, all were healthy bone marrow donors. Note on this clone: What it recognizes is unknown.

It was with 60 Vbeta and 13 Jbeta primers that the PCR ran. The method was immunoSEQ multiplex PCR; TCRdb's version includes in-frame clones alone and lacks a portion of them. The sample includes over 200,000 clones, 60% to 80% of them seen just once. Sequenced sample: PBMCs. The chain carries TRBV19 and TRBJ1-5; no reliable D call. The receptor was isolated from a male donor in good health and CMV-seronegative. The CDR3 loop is CASRSPNQPQHF. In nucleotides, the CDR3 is TGTGCCAGTAGGAGCCCTAATCAGCCCCAGCATTTT.